These 10 T cell receptor beta chains were sequenced from one sample in a study of post-analysis software for immune sequencing data. Study conclusions and caveats: The study found TRBV5-6, TRBV5-1 and TRBV20-1 among about 5 TRBV segments more frequent in patients than controls.

For these TCRs, the target antigens are not known. Carried by the TCR beta cDNA libraries were unique molecular identifiers. TCRdb re-called the PCR reads through MiXCR, storing one row per CDR3 protein. The table includes approximately 660,000 distinct CDR3 sequences, approximately 60% detected once. The sample comprised blood. The receptors here all came from a girl aged 2 to 9 with multiple sclerosis.

The V gene is TRBV10-3, the J gene TRBJ2-1; 7 positions agree with TRBD2. The CDR3 covers 17 residues. CDR1 and CDR2 (germline): ENHRY, SYGVKD. Trimming removed 7 bases from V and 4 bases from J; junction bases left unmatched: 16. In DNA, the CDR3 is TGTGCCATCAAGGGAGGGTCGGGTACCTGGGGTTACAATGAGCAGTTCTTC. Translating it yields CAIKGGSGTWGYNEQFF.

The chain is built from TRBV3-1 and TRBJ2-5, with 11 bases fitting TRBD2. The end of the DNA is better explained by TRBJ2-7, so the J call may be wrong. This CDR3 spans 16 amino acids. The V gene's germline CDR1 is LGHDT and CDR2 YNNKEL (reference sequence). The CDR3 reads CASSQDLASGRHEQYF. CDR3 nucleotide sequence: TGTGCCAGCAGCCAAGATCTAGCTAGCGGGAGGCACGAGCAGTACTTC.

The genes are TRBV11-2 and TRBJ2-1; possible D gene TRBD2, 6 bases. The CDR3 sequence is 14 residues long. Trimming removed 1 base at V and 6 bases at J, with 10 bases between. Germline V lookup: CDR1 SGHAT, CDR2 FQNNGV. This CDR3 reads CASSLVRDFNEQFF. The CDR3 bases are TGTGCCAGCAGCTTAGTCCGGGACTTCAATGAGCAGTTCTTC.

This clonotype has just a few counts. V is TRBV20-1 and J is TRBJ2-1; TRBD2 agrees at 8 bases. V lost 4 bases, J lost 5 bases, and 4 bases stayed unmatched. The CDR3 runs 13 residues. Looked up from germline, CDR1 is DFQATT and CDR2 is SNEGSKA (reference sequence). The CDR3 reads CSATGLANNEQFF. Written as DNA, the CDR3 is TGCAGTGCTACCGGACTAGCTAACAATGAGCAGTTCTTC.

This chain connects TRBV20-1 to TRBJ2-5; unclear D gene. The CDR3 is 11 amino acids. Trimming shortened V by 0 bases and J by 8 bases, and 7 bases separated the two germline ends. The germline V gene encodes CDR1 DFQATT and CDR2 SNEGSKA (reference sequence). CDR3 amino acids: CSARDPPTQYF. The CDR3 DNA sequence: TGCAGTGCTAGAGATCCCCCAACCCAGTACTTC.

The chain joins TRBV3-1 to TRBJ2-1; TRBD2 aligns across 14 bases. Germline loops: CDR1 LGHDT, CDR2 YNNKEL (reference sequence). CDR3 length: 18 residues. Trimming took 1 base from V and 13 from J; bases not matched to a gene: 15. The CDR3 reads CASSQVSVRLAGGKLQFF. CDR3 sequence (DNA): TGTGCCAGCAGCCAAGTTTCGGTACGACTAGCGGGAGGGAAACTTCAGTTCTTC.

The rearrangement joins TRBV7-6 to TRBJ2-7; 13 bases are a match to TRBD2. The CDR3 loop spans 16 amino acids. Germline CDR1 is SGHVS and CDR2 is FNYEAQ. With V trimmed by 5 bases and J by 3 bases, 7 bases remained unmatched. The CDR3 bases are TGTGCCAGCAGCCAAGGGACTAGCGGGGAGAGCTACGAGCAGTACTTC. It translates to CASSQGTSGESYEQYF.

This clonotype was seen only a few times. This chain uses TRBV10-3 with TRBJ2-1, with TRBD2 matching 7 bases. Per the germline V gene, CDR1 is ENHRY and CDR2 is SYGVKD. The CDR3 runs 17 residues. V lost 5 bases to trimming and J lost 5 bases; unmatched junction nucleotides: 15. CDR3 in DNA: TGTGCCATCAGTTACTCCATCCTCCGCGGGGGAAACAATGAGCAGTTCTTC. Residues: CAISYSILRGGNNEQFF.

The V and J genes are TRBV12-3 or TRBV12-4 and TRBJ2-7; D unclear. Deletions cut 5 bases from V and 5 bases from J, with 13 bases between. The length of the CDR3 is 13 residues. The CDR3 is CASSPLRANEQYF. The CDR3 DNA is TGTGCCAGCAGTCCCCTCCGGGCCAACGAGCAGTACTTC.

Only a few counts were recorded for this clonotype. V is TRBV10-3 and J is TRBJ2-5; TRBD2 agrees at 12 bases. CDR3 length: 16 amino acids. The V gene's germline CDR1 is ENHRY and CDR2 SYGVKD. The J segment lost 2 bases and the V segment lost 4 bases, leaving 5 bases of the junction unmatched. The CDR3 nucleotides read TGTGCCATCAGTGCCGGACTAGCGGGAATTCAAGAGACCCAGTACTTC. Translating gives CAISAGLAGIQETQYF.